Below, 10 T cell receptor beta chains from the same sample are listed, as sequenced in a study of control samples from healthy donors and cancer patients. The protocol was immunoSEQ multiplex PCR, while the TCRdb copy is restricted to in-frame clones and leaves out a portion. The data show approximately 130,000 clones, around nine tenths seen once. Sequenced: blood. The receptors were sampled from a man aged 25 to 45 in good health.

This clone was observed once. This chain connects TRBV18 to TRBJ1-3; no clear D. Trimming took off 2 bases at V and 0 bases at J, with 11 bases between the two ends. The CDR3 spans 16 residues. Germline values: CDR1 KGHSH, CDR2 LQKENI. This CDR3 is CASSPVKGSSGNTIYF. In nucleotides, the CDR3 is TGTGCCAGCTCACCAGTAAAGGGTTCCTCTGGAAACACCATATATTTT.

J is TRBJ1-1 and V is TRBV6-5; D remains unclear. Germline V gene sequence: CDR1 MNHEY, CDR2 SVGAGI. Trimming pared 4 bases from V and 3 bases from J, leaving 12 bases between. The CDR3 covers 14 residues. CDR3 in DNA: TGTGCCAGCAGTTTGGCGGGAAGAGACACTGAAGCTTTCTTT. This translates into CASSLAGRDTEAFF.

V gene TRBV28 combines with J gene TRBJ1-6, with TRBD1 as a possible D gene (5 bases). V gave up 2 bases and J gave up 10 bases, with 9 bases separating them. Germline V gene data show CDR1 as MDHEN and CDR2 as SYDVKM. The CDR3 is 13 residues long. The CDR3 loop is CASSLQGGSPLHF. The CDR3 DNA follows: TGTGCCAGCAGTTTACAGGGAGGCTCACCCCTCCACTTT.

The chain links TRBV6-5 to TRBJ1-2; 8 bases match TRBD1. The CDR3 runs 14 residues. The ends lost 7 bases at V and 1 base at J; junction bases unmatched: 5. Germline CDR1 reads MNHEY; CDR2 reads SVGAGI. CDR3 protein: CASTSQGGNYGYTF. The CDR3 DNA reads TGTGCCAGCACCTCACAGGGGGGTAACTATGGCTACACCTTC.

V and J are TRBV4-2 and TRBJ2-1; 8 positions match TRBD2. Losses at the gene ends were 3 bases for V and 6 bases for J; bases not matched to a gene: 10. This CDR3 is 16 amino acids long. The V gene's germline CDR1 is LGHNA and CDR2 YNFKEQ. CDR3 in DNA: TGTGCCAGCAGCCAGGATGACGGGGGGGCCGGCAATGAGCAGTTCTTC. Residues: CASSQDDGGAGNEQFF.

The chain uses TRBV11-2 and TRBJ2-1; TRBD2 is a possible D gene (7 bases). Germline assignment: CDR1 SGHAT and CDR2 FQNNGV. This CDR3 spans 15 amino acids. Trimming took off 4 bases at V and 7 bases at J, with 17 bases between the two ends. This chain's CDR3 is CASSSLGGAGNEQFF. CDR3 DNA sequence: TGTGCCAGCAGCTCCCTAGGGGGGGCCGGGAATGAGCAGTTCTTC. Full variable domain (missing parts from reference TRBV11-2 and TRBJ2-1): EAGVAQSPRYKIIEKRQSVAFWCNPISGHATLYWYQQILGQGPKLLIQFQNNGVVDDSQLPKDRFSAERLKGVDSTLKIQPAKLEDSAVYLCASSSLGGAGNEQFFGPGTRLTVL.

The V and J genes are TRBV27 and TRBJ1-1; tentatively, D is TRBD1 (5 bases). The CDR3 extends over 16 amino acids. V lost 5 bases and J lost 1, with 17 bases in between. CDR1 is MNHEY, CDR2 SMNVEV, per germline (reference sequence). CDR3 nucleotides: TGTGCCAGCAGTACACAGGCCCAAGGGAGGAACACTGAAGCTTTCTTT. Translating gives CASSTQAQGRNTEAFF.

This rearrangement joins TRBV19 to TRBJ1-6, with D possibly matching TRBD1 (5 bases). CDR1 LNHDA and CDR2 SQIVND come from the germline V gene (reference sequence). The CDR3 contains 14 residues. With 3 bases removed from V and 4 bases from J, the gap between germline ends came to 7 bases. Written as DNA, the CDR3 is TGTGCCAGTAGTATGGGGGGGTATAATTCACCCCTCCACTTT. Its translation is CASSMGGYNSPLHF.

The chain links TRBV5-1 to TRBJ2-3, with 8 bases identical to TRBD2. CDR1 and CDR2 (germline): SGHRS, YFSETQ. Trimming removed 0 bases from V and 10 bases from J; junction bases left unmatched: 4. CDR3 length: 13 amino acids. The CDR3 bases are TGCGCCAGCAGCTTGGGCGGGGGGCAAGCGCAGTATTTT. Translation gives CASSLGGGQAQYF.

V is TRBV29-1 and J is TRBJ2-7, with 10 positions matching TRBD1. Germline CDR1 and CDR2: SQVTM and ANQGSEA. Trimming removed 7 bases from V and 6 bases from J; junction bases left unmatched: 9. The CDR3 has 13 residues. This chain's CDR3 is CSGSGTGVGEQYF. DNA for the CDR3: TGCAGCGGGTCCGGGACAGGGGTTGGCGAGCAGTACTTC.